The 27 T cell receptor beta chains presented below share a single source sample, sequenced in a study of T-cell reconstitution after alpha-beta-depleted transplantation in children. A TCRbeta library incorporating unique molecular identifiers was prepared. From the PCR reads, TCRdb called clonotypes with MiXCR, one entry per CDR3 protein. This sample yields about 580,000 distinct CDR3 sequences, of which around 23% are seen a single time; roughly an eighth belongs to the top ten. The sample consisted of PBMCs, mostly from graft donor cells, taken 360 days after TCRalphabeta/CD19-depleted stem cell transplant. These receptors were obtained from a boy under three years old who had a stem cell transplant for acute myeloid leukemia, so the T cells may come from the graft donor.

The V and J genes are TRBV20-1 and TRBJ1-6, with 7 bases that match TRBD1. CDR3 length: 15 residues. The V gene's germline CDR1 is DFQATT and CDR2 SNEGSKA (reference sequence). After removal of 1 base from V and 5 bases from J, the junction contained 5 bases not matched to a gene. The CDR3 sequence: CSARVLGQNNSPLHF. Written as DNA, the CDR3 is TGCAGTGCTAGAGTATTGGGACAGAATAATTCACCCCTCCACTTT.

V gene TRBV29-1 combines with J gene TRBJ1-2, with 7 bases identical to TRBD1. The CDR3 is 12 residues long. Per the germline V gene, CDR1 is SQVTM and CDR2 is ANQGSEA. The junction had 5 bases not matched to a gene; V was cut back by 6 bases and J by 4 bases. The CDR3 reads CSVGDRGYGYTF. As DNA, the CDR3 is TGCAGCGTAGGGGACAGAGGCTATGGCTACACCTTC. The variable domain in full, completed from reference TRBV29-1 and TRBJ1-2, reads SAVISQKPSRDICQRGTSLTIQCQVDSQVTMMFWYRQQPGQSLTLIATANQGSEATYESGFVIDKFPISRPNLTFSTLTVSNMSPEDSSIYLCSVGDRGYGYTFGSGTRLTVV.

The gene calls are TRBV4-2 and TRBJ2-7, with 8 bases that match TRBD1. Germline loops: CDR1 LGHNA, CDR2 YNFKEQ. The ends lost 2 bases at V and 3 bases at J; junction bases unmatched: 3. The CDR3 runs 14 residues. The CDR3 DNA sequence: TGTGCCAGCAGCCAACTCAGGGGGCTCTACGAGCAGTACTTC. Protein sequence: CASSQLRGLYEQYF.

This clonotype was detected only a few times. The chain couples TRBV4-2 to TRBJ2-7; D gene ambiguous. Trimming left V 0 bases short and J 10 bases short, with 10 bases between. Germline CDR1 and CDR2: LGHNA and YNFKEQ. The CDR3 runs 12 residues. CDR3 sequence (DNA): TGTGCCAGCAGCCAAGATAAATCGGAACAGTACGTC. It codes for CASSQDKSEQYV.

The CDR3 is CASSLENIQYF. CDR3 nucleotide sequence: TGCGCCAGCAGCTTGGAAAACATTCAGTACTTC. The rearrangement links TRBV5-1 to TRBJ2-4; D uncertain. The CDR3 is 11 residues long. CDR1 is SGHRS and CDR2 is YFSETQ in the germline V gene. V gave up 0 bases and J gave up 5 bases, with 0 bases separating them.

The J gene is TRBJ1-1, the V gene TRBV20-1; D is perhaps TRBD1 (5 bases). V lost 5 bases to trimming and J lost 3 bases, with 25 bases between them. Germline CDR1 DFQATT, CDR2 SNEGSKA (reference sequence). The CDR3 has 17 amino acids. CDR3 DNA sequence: TGCAGTGCTGGGGTGACAGACAGCCTATTTTCGGACACTGAAGCTTTCTTT. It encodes CSAGVTDSLFSDTEAFF.

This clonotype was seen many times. The CDR3 region has the DNA TGCAGTGCTGAGACTAGCGGGGGCGATGAGCAGTTCTTC. It encodes CSAETSGGDEQFF. The chain employs TRBV20-1 and TRBJ2-1; 12 positions agree with TRBD2. Per the germline V gene, CDR1 is DFQATT and CDR2 is SNEGSKA (reference sequence). After removal of 5 bases from V and 8 bases from J, the junction contained 4 bases not matched to a gene. The CDR3 contains 13 residues.

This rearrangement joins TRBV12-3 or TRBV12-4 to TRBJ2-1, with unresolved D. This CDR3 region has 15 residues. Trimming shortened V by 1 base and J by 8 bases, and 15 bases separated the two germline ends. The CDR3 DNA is TGTGCCAGCAGTTTAGTTGGGATGAGGTACGATGAGCAGTTCTTC. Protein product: CASSLVGMRYDEQFF.

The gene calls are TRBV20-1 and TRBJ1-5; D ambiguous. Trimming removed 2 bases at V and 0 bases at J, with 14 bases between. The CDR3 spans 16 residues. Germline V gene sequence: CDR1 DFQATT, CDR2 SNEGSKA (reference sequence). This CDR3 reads CSARTWGSSSNQPQHF. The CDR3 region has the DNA TGCAGTGCTAGAACCTGGGGTTCATCTAGCAATCAGCCCCAGCATTTT.

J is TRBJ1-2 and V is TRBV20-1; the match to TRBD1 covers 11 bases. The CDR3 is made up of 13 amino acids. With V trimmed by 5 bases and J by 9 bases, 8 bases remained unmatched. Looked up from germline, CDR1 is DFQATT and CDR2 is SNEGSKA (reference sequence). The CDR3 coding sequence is TGCAGTGCTCCTCCCGGGACAGGGGGTCGCTACACCTTC. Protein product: CSAPPGTGGRYTF.

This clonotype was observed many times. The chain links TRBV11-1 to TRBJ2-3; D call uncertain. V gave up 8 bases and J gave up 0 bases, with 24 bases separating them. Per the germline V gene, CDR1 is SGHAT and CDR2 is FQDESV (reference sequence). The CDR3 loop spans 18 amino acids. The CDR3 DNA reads TGTGCCAGCGGCCCTGTCGGTGGTGTCCGACCTAGCACAGATACGCAGTATTTT. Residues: CASGPVGGVRPSTDTQYF.

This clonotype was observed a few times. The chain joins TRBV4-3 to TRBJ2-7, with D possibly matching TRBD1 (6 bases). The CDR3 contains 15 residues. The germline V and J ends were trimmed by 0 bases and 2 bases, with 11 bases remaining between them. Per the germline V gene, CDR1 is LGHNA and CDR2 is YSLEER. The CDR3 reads CASSQDRGSAYEQYF. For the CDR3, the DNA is TGCGCCAGCAGCCAAGACAGGGGCTCTGCCTACGAGCAGTACTTC.

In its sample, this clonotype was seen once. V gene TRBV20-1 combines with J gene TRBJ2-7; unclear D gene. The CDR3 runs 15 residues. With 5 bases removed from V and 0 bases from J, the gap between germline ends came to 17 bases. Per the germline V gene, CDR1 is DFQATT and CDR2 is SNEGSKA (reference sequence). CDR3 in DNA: TGCAGTGCTCATACCCCGGACGCGAACTCCTACGAGCAGTACTTC. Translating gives CSAHTPDANSYEQYF.

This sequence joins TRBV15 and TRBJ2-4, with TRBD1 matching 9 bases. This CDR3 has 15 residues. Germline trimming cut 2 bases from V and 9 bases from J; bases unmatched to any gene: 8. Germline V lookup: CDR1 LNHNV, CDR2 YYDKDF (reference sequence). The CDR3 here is CATSRTGTGNSIQYF. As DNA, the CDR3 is TGTGCCACCAGCAGAACCGGGACAGGGAACAGCATTCAGTACTTC. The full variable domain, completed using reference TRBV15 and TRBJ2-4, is DAMVIQNPRYQVTQFGKPVTLSCSQTLNHNVMYWYQQKSSQAPKLLFHYYDKDFNNEADTPDNFQSRRPNTSFCFLDIRSPGLGDTAMYLCATSRTGTGNSIQYFGAGTRLSVL.

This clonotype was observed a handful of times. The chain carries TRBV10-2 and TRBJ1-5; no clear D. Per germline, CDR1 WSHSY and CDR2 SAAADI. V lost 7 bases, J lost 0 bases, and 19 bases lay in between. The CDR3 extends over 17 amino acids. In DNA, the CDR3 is TGCGCCAGCACGTCCTTTGACGATCTGTTTAGCAATCAGCCCCAGCATTTT. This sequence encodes CASTSFDDLFSNQPQHF.

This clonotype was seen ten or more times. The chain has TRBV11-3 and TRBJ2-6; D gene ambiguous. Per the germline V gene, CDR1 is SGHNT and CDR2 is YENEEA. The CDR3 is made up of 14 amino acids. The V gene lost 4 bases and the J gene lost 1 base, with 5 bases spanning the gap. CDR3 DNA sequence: TGTGCCAGCAGCTCCGGTTCTGGGGCCAACGTCCTGACTTTC. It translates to CASSSGSGANVLTF.

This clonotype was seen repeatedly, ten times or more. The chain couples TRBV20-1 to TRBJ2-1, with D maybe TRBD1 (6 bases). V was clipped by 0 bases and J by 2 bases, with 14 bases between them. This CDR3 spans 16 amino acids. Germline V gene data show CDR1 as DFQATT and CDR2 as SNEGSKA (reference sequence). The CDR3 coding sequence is TGCAGTGCTAGAGATCCCTCGCAGGGGACCTACAATGAGCAGTTCTTC. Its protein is CSARDPSQGTYNEQFF.

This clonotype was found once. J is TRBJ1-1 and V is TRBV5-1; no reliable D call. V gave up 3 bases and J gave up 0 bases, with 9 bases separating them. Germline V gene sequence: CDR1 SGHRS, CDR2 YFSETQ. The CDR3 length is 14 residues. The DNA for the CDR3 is TGCGCCAGCAGCTCAAGGACCCTGAACACTGAAGCTTTCTTT. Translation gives CASSSRTLNTEAFF. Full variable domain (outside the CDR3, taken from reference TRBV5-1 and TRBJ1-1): KAGVTQTPRYLIKTRGQQVTLSCSPISGHRSVSWYQQTPGQGLQFLFEYFSETQRNKGNFPGRFSGRQFSNSRSEMNVSTLELGDSALYLCASSSRTLNTEAFFGQGTRLTVV.

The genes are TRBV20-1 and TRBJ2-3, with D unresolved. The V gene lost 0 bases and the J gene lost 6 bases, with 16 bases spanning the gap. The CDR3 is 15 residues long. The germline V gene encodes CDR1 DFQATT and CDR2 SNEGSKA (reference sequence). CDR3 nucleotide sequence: TGCAGTGCTAGAGATGGGAACAGAATAGGGGATACGCAGTATTTT. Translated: CSARDGNRIGDTQYF.

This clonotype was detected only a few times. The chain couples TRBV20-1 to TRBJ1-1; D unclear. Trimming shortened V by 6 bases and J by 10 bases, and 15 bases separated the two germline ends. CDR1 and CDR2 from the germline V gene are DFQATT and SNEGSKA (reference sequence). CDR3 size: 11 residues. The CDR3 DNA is TGCAGTGCATACCTAGGCGGGTTAGCTTTCTTT. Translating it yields CSAYLGGLAFF.

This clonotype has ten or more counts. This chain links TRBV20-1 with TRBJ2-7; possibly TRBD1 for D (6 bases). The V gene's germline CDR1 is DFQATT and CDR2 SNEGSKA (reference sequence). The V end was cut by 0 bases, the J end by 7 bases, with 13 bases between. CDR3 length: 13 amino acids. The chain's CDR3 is CSARDTGFGEQYV. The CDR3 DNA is TGCAGTGCTAGAGATACAGGGTTCGGAGAGCAGTACGTC.

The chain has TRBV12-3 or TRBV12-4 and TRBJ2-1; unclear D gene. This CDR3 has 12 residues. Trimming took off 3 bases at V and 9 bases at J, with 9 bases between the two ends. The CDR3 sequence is CASSFPPGEQFF. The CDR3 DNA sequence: TGTGCCAGCAGTTTCCCCCCCGGTGAGCAGTTCTTC.

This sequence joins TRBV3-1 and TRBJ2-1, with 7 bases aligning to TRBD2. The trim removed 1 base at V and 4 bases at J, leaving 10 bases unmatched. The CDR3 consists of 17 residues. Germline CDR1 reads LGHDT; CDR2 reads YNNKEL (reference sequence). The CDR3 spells CASSQGPPGLPYNEQFF. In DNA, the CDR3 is TGTGCCAGCAGCCAAGGCCCACCGGGACTACCATACAATGAGCAGTTCTTC.

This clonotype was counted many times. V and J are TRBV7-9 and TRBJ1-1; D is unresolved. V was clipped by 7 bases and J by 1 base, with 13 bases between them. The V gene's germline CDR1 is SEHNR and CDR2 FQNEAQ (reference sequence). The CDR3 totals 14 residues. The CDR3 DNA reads TGTGCCAGCAAGGTGGAACTCGGGAACACTGAAGCTTTCTTT. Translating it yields CASKVELGNTEAFF.

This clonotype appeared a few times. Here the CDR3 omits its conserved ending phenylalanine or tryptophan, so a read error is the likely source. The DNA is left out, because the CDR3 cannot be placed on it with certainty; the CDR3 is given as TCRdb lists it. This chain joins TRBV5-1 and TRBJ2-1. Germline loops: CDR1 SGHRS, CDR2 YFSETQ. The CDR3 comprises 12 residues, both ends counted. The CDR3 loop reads CASSLGSDLKFL.

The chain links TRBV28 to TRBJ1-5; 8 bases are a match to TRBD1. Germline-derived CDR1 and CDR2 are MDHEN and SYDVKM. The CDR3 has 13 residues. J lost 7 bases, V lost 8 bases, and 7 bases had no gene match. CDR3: CASVRGLQQPQHF. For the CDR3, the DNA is TGTGCCAGCGTCAGGGGGCTACAGCAGCCCCAGCATTTT. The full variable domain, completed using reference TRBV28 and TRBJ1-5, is DVKVTQSSRYLVKRTGEKVFLECVQDMDHENMFWYRQDPGLGLRLIYFSYDVKMKEKGDIPEGYSVSREKKERFSLILESASTNQTSMYLCASVRGLQQPQHFGDGTRLSIL.

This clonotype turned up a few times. The CDR3 DNA is TGTGCCAGCAGCTCCCCGGGACTAGCTCGCACCGGGGAGCTGTTTTTT. The encoded protein is CASSSPGLARTGELFF. V usage is TRBV6-1 and J usage is TRBJ2-2; TRBD2 agrees at 9 bases. This CDR3 is built from 16 residues. The V and J ends lost 6 bases and 4 bases, in that order; junction bases with no gene match: 9. The germline V gene has CDR1 MNHNS and CDR2 SASEGT.